The clone carrying this T cell receptor (beta chain) was counted between two and nine times. Its target is unknown. Researchers reported that TCR beta cDNA libraries carried unique molecular identifiers. There were roughly 0.95 to 11 million T cells, and around 500,000 cDNA molecules came from them. TCRdb re-called the PCR reads with MiXCR, one entry per CDR3 protein. The table has roughly 730,000 distinct CDR3 sequences, 30% seen once. V lost 3 bases and J lost 8, with 8 bases in between. The CDR3 contains 11 residues. Germline V gives CDR1 DFQATT, CDR2 SNEGSKA (reference sequence). The data stem from a study of post-analysis software for immune sequencing data. The study's findings and limits: Batch-mates among the samples co-clustered strongly by F measure. Comparison of patients with controls showed five TRBV segments more frequent in patients, TRBV5-6, TRBV5-1 and TRBV20-1 among them.

This sequence was found in a girl aged 10 to 17 with multiple sclerosis. The rearrangement uses TRBV20-1 and TRBJ1-5; possibly TRBD1 for D (5 bases). The sequencing sample was made of blood. CDR3 DNA: TGCAGTGCTAGGGGGCCGAAGCCCCAGCATTTT. Its protein is CSARGPKPQHF.